This T cell receptor beta chain derives from a study of T-cell memory formation after mild COVID-19. Study-wide background: Largely, TCR clusters stayed within a single donor. General study results and limits: CD4+ bias marked clones expanding day 15 to 37, unlike balanced contracting clones.

There are a few counts of this clonotype. The antigen is unknown. cDNA libraries for TCR alpha and TCR beta, carrying sample barcodes and UMIs, came from 5'RACE with constant-segment primers. MiXCR, run by TCRdb on the 5' RACE reads, gives a single entry per CDR3 protein. The table shows roughly 130,000 distinct CDR3 sequences, with around 15% occurring only once. This CDR3 region has 15 residues. Germline values: CDR1 KGHSH, CDR2 LQKENI. Trimming took off 0 bases at V and 2 bases at J, with 9 bases between the two ends. What was sequenced was PBMCs or a T cell subset sorted from them (not recorded which). The chain uses TRBV18 and TRBJ2-3; the D is unclear. The TCR sequence derives from a man in his late teens or twenties who had mild COVID-19 (a few samples of this study predate the infection). Cell type and time point are not known. The CDR3 DNA reads TGTGCCAGCTCACCACCGTCGCAGTCCACAGATACGCAGTATTTT. Protein: CASSPPSQSTDTQYF.